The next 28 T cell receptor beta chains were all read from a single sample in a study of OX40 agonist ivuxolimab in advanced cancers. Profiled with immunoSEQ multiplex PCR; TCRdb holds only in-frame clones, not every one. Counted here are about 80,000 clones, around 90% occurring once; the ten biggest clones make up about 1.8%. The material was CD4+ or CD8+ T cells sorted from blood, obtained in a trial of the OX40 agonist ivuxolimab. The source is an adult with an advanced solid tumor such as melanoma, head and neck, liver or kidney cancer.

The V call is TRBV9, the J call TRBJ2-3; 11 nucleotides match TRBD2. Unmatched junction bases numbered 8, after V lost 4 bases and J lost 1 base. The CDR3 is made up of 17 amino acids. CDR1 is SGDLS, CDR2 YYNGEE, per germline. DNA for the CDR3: TGTGCCAGCAGCCCAGTAGCGGGGGGGCCGGGCACAGATACGCAGTATTTT. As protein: CASSPVAGGPGTDTQYF.

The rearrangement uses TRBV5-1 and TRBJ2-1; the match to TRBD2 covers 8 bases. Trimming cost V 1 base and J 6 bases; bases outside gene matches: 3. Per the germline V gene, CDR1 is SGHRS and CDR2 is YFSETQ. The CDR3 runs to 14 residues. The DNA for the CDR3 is TGCGCCAGCAGCTTGACAGCGGGGGTCAATGAGCAGTTCTTC. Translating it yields CASSLTAGVNEQFF.

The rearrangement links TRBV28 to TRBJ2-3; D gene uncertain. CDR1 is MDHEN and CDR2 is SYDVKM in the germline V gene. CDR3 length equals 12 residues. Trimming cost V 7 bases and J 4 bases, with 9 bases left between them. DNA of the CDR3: TGTGCCAGCACCTCTACGGCAGATACGCAGTATTTT. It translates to CASTSTADTQYF.

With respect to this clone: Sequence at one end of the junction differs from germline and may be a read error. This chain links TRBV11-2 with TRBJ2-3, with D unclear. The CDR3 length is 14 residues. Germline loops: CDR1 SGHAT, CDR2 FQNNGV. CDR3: CASSLGTRTDTQYF. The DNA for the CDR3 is TGTGCCAGCAGCTTAGGGACGCGCACGGATACGCAGTATTTT. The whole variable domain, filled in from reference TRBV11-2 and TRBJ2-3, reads EAGVAQSPRYKIIEKRQSVAFWCNPISGHATLYWYQQILGQGPKLLIQFQNNGVVDDSQLPKDRFSAERLKGVDSTLKIQPAKLEDSAVYLCASSLGTRTDTQYFGPGTRLTVL.

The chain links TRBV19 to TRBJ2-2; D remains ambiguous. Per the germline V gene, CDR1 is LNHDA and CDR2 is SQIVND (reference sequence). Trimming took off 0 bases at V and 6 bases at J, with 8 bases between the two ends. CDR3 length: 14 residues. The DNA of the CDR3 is TGTGCCAGTAGTATAGATCGGGTCGCCGGGGAGCTGTTTTTT. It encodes CASSIDRVAGELFF.

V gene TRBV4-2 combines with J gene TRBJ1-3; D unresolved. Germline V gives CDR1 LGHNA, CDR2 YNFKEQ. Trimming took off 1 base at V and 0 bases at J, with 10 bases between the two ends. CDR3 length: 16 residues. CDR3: CASSQGPATSGNTIYF. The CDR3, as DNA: TGTGCCAGCAGCCAAGGTCCAGCTACCTCTGGAAACACCATATATTTT.

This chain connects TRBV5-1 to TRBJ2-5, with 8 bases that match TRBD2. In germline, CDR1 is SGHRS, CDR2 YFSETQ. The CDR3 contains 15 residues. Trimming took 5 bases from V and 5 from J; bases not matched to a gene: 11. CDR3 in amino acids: CASSSGIIAGETQYF. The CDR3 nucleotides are TGCGCCAGCAGTAGCGGGATTATCGCAGGGGAGACCCAGTACTTC.

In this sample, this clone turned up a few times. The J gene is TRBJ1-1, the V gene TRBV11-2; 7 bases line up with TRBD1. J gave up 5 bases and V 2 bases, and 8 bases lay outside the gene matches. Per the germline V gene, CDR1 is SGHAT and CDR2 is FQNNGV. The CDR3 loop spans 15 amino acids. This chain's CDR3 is CASSLRFGTVTEAFF. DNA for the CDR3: TGTGCCAGCAGCTTACGGTTCGGGACAGTGACTGAAGCTTTCTTT.

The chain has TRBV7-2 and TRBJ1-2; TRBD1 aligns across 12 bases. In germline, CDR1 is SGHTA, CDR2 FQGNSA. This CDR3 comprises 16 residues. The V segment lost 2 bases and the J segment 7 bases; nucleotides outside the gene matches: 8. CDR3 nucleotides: TGTGCCAGCAGCTTATACGGGACAGGGGGCGCGGGTGGCTACACCTTC. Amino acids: CASSLYGTGGAGGYTF.

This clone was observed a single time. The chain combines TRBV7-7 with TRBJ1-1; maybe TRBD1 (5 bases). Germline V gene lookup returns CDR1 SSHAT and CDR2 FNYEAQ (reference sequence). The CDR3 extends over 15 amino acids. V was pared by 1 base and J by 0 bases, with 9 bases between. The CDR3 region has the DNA TGTGCCAGCAGCTTAGTTTCAGGGCTGAACACTGAAGCTTTCTTT. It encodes CASSLVSGLNTEAFF.

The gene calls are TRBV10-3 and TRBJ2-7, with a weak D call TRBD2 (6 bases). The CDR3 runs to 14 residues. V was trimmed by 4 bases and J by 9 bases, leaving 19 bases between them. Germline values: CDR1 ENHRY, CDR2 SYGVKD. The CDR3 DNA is TGTGCCATCAGTGGCCAGGAGGGTGCCCGGGGGCAGTACTTC. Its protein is CAISGQEGARGQYF.

The CDR3 reads CASSSAQGAETQYF. The CDR3 bases are TGTGCCAGCAGCTCGGCACAGGGAGCAGAGACCCAGTACTTC. This chain links TRBV7-3 with TRBJ2-5; possible D gene TRBD1, 6 bases. V was clipped by 4 bases and J by 4 bases, with 13 bases between them. The length of the CDR3 is 14 residues. From germline, CDR1 is SGHTA and CDR2 FQGTGA.

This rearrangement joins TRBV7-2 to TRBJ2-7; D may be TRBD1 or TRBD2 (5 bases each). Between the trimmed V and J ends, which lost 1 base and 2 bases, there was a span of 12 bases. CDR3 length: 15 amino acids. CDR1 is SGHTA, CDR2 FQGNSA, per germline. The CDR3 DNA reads TGTGCCAGCAGCTTAGTATTCGGGGCGGCCTACGAGCAGTACTTC. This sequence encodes CASSLVFGAAYEQYF. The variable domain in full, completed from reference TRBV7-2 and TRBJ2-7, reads GAGVSQSPSNKVTEKGKDVELRCDPISGHTALYWYRQSLGQGLEFLIYFQGNSAPDKSGLPSDRFSAERTGGSVSTLTIQRTQQEDSAVYLCASSLVFGAAYEQYFGPGTRLTVT.

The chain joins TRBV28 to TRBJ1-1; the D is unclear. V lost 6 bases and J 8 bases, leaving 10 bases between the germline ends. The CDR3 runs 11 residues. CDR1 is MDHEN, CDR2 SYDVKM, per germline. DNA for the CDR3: TGTGCCAGCAGCCTTGTTTCCGAAGCTTTCTTT. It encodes CASSLVSEAFF.

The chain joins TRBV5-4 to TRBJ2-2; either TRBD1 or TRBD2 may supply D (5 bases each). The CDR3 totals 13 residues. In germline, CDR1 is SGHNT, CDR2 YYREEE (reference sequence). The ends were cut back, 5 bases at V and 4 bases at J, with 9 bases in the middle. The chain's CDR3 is CASRGPRTGELFF. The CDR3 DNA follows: TGTGCCAGCAGGGGACCCCGCACCGGGGAGCTGTTTTTT.

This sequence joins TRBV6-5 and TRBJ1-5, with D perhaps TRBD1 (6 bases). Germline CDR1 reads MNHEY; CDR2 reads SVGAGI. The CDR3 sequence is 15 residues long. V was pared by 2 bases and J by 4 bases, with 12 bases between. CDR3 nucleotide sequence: TGTGCCAGCAGTTACAGCTGGACAGAAAATCAGCCCCAGCATTTT. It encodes CASSYSWTENQPQHF.

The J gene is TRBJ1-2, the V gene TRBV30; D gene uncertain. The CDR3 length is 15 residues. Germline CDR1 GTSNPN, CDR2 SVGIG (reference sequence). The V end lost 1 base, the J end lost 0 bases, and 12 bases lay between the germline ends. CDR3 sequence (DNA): TGTGCCTGGAGTGAAAGCCCCGGGACTAACTATGGCTACACCTTC. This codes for CAWSESPGTNYGYTF.

CDR3: CASSLRETQYF. CDR3 nucleotides: TGTGCCAGCAGCTTGCGGGAGACCCAGTACTTC. This sequence joins TRBV5-4 and TRBJ2-5; D gene ambiguous. The CDR3 sequence is 11 residues long. Germline CDR1 SGHNT, CDR2 YYREEE (reference sequence). V was pared by 1 base and J by 5 bases, with 3 bases between.

CDR3 residues: CASSLPGTWGDTGELFF. In DNA, the CDR3 is TGTGCCAGCAGCTTACCGGGGACATGGGGGGACACCGGGGAGCTGTTTTTT. V is TRBV5-6 and J is TRBJ2-2; D is possibly TRBD1 or TRBD2 (6 bases each). The CDR3 sequence is 17 residues long. V lost 2 bases to trimming and J lost 3 bases, with 17 bases between them. CDR1 and CDR2 from the germline V gene are SGHDT and YYEEEE.

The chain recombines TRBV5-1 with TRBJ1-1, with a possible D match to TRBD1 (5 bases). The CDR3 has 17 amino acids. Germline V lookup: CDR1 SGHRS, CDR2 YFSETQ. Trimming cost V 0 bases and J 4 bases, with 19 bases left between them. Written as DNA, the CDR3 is TGCGCCAGCAGCTTGGGCGCAGGGCCCAGGAGGGGCACTGAAGCTTTCTTT. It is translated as CASSLGAGPRRGTEAFF.

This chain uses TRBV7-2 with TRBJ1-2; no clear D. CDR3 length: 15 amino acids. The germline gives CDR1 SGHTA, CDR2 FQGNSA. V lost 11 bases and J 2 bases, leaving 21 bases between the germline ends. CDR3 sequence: CAVTQLGPLNYGYTF. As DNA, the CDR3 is TGTGCCGTAACACAGCTGGGCCCTTTGAACTATGGCTACACCTTC.

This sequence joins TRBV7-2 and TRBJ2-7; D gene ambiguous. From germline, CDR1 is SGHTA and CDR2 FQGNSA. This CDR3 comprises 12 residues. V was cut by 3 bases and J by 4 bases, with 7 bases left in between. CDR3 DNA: TGTGCCAGCAGCTTGGACCTTTACGAGCAGTACTTC. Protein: CASSLDLYEQYF.

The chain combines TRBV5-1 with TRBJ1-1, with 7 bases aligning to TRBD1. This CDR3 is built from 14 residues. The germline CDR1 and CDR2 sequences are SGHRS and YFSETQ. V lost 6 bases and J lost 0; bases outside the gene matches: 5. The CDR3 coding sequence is TGCGCCAGCACCCAGGGGGTTCTGAACACTGAAGCTTTCTTT. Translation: CASTQGVLNTEAFF. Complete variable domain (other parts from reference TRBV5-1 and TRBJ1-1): KAGVTQTPRYLIKTRGQQVTLSCSPISGHRSVSWYQQTPGQGLQFLFEYFSETQRNKGNFPGRFSGRQFSNSRSEMNVSTLELGDSALYLCASTQGVLNTEAFFGQGTRLTVV.

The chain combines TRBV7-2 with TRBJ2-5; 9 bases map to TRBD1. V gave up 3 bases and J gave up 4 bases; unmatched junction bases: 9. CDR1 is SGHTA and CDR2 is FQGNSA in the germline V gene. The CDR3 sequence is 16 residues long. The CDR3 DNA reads TGTGCCAGCAGCTTCGGAGACAGGGGGGAGGGAGAGACCCAGTACTTC. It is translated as CASSFGDRGEGETQYF.

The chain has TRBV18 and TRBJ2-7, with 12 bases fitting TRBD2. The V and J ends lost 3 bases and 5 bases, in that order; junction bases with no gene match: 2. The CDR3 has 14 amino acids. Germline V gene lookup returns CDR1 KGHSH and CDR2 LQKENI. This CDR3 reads CASSPGLAGHEQYF. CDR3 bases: TGTGCCAGCTCACCGGGACTAGCGGGCCACGAGCAGTACTTC.

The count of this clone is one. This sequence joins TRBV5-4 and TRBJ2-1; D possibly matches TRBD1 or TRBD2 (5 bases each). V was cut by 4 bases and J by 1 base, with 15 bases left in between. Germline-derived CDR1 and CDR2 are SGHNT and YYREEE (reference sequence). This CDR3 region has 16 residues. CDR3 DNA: TGTGCCAGCAGCCTGGACCGGGACCATTCCTACAATGAGCAGTTCTTC. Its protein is CASSLDRDHSYNEQFF.

CDR3 nucleotides: TGTGCCAGCTCACCTAACAGTGATATGAACACTGAAGCTTTCTTT. It translates to CASSPNSDMNTEAFF. The genes are TRBV18 and TRBJ1-1, with D unresolved. Germline V gene lookup returns CDR1 KGHSH and CDR2 LQKENI. Trimming left V 3 bases short and J 0 bases short, with 11 bases between. The CDR3 is 15 residues long.

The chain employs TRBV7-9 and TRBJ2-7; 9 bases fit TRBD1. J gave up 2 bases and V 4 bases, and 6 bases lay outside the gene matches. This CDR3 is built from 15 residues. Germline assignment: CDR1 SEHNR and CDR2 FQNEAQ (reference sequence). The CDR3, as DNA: TGTGCCAGCAGCTCCTCCGGGACAGGGACCTACGAGCAGTACTTC. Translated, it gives CASSSSGTGTYEQYF.